This is a list of T cell receptor beta chains from one sample in a study of blood T cell repertoires in COVID-19. Measured with immunoSEQ multiplex PCR; TCRdb has only the in-frame clones, and not every one. Of 110,000 to 150,000 clones listed, more than 60% are singletons. Material for sequencing was peripheral blood. Source of these receptors: a woman between 55 and 75 years old with acute or convalescent COVID-19. Both conserved end residues are part of each CDR3. A D gene is named only where the DNA matches it firmly. Clone size appears in some rows only: once, few, many, or a class for an expanded clone.

TRBJ2-2 | . | TRBD2 | TRBV9 | CASSPRTRSLAGELFF | TGTGCCAGCAGCCCCCGGACTAGGAGTCTCGCCGGGGAGCTGTTTTTT
TRBJ1-4 | . | . | TRBV7-9 | CASSLERATNEKLFF | TGTGCCAGCAGCTTAGAGAGAGCAACTAATGAAAAACTGTTTTTT
TRBJ1-3 | few | . | TRBV4-2 | CASSQDPVGRPHSGNTIYF | TGTGCCAGCAGCCAAGACCCAGTGGGCCGGCCGCACTCGGGAAACACCATATATTTT
TRBJ2-2 | once | TRBD2 | TRBV28 | CASSSGLAGGSGELFF | TGTGCCAGCAGTTCGGGACTAGCGGGAGGATCGGGGGAGCTGTTTTTT
TRBJ2-1 | . | . | TRBV29-1 | CSVEESSYNEQFF | TGCAGCGTTGAAGAATCGTCCTACAATGAGCAGTTCTTC
TRBJ2-1 | . | TRBD1 | TRBV10-2 | CASSEPLGQGYNEQFF | TGCGCCAGCAGTGAACCGTTGGGACAGGGGTACAATGAGCAGTTCTTC
TRBJ2-1 | . | . | TRBV5-1 | CASNKGERQFF | TGCGCCAGCAATAAAGGGGAAAGGCAGTTCTTC
TRBJ1-1 | once | . | TRBV30 | CAWNVQLNTEAFF | TGTGCCTGGAATGTCCAATTGAACACTGAAGCTTTCTTT
TRBJ2-5 | . | TRBD1 | TRBV28 | CASSWTGTLRRAPYF | TGTGCCAGCAGTTGGACAGGGACGTTAAGAAGGGCCCCGTACTTC
TRBJ2-4 | . | . | TRBV4-1 | CASSRIGDLATKNIQYF | TGCGCCAGCAGCCGTATTGGGGACTTGGCAACCAAAAACATTCAGTACTTC
TRBJ2-6 | . | . | TRBV6-1 | CASSEALSQGLGLGANVLTF | TGTGCCAGCAGTGAAGCGCTGTCCCAGGGGCTAGGCCTTGGGGCCAACGTCCTGACTTTC
TRBJ2-1 | . | TRBD2 | TRBV4-1 | CASSQLTGTRTNEQFF | TGCGCCAGCAGCCAGTTAACCGGGACTAGGACTAATGAGCAGTTCTTC
TRBJ2-2 | . | TRBD2 | TRBV3-1/TRBV3-2 | CASSQVETSGRAGTGELFF | TGTGCCAGCAGCCAAGTTGAAACTAGCGGGAGGGCGGGCACCGGGGAGCTGTTTTTT
TRBJ1-3 | . | . | TRBV12-3/TRBV12-4 | CATKGDSGNTIYF | TGTGCCACCAAAGGAGACTCTGGAAACACCATATATTTT
TRBJ2-1 | once | TRBD2 | TRBV11-2 | CASSLSGSWGNEQFF | TGTGCCAGCAGCTTAAGCGGGAGTTGGGGGAATGAGCAGTTCTTC
TRBJ1-3 | . | . | TRBV9 | CASSALGNTIYF | TGTGCCAGCAGCGCCCTTGGAAACACCATATATTTT
TRBJ1-2 | few | TRBD1 | TRBV3-1/TRBV3-2 | CASSQVGQGARGYTF | TGTGCCAGCAGCCAAGTCGGACAGGGGGCACGCGGCTACACCTTC
TRBJ2-3 | . | . | TRBV20-1 | CSAESGFTQYF | TGCAGTGCTGAGAGCGGGTTTACGCAGTATTTT
TRBJ2-7 | once | TRBD2 | TRBV7-8 | CASSFGTSGLPGEQYF | TGTGCCAGCAGCTTTGGGACTAGCGGCCTTCCGGGGGAGCAGTACTTC
TRBJ2-7 | . | . | TRBV7-8 | CASSLGVGTYEQYF | TGTGCCAGCAGCTTAGGGGTCGGGACCTACGAGCAGTACTTC
TRBJ2-7 | . | TRBD2 | TRBV19 | CASSPSGAYEQYF | TGTGCCAGTAGTCCTAGCGGGGCATACGAGCAGTACTTC
TRBJ2-2 | . | . | TRBV5-1 | CASSLSQTGTPGTGELFF | TGCGCCAGCAGTTTATCTCAAACAGGGACGCCAGGGACCGGGGAGCTGTTTTTT
TRBJ2-1 | . | . | TRBV3-1/TRBV3-2 | CASSQDNPGARNEQFF | TGTGCCAGCAGCCAAGACAACCCGGGAGCGCGCAATGAGCAGTTCTTC
TRBJ1-5 | once | TRBD1 | TRBV6-5 | CASSPISGGREPQHF | TGTGCCAGCAGTCCTATCTCAGGGGGCAGGGAGCCCCAGCATTTT
TRBJ2-7 | . | TRBD2 | TRBV24-1 | CATQLAGAYEQYF | TGTGCCACCCAGCTAGCGGGAGCCTACGAGCAGTACTTC
TRBJ2-7 | . | . | TRBV7-6 | CASSLGYRDYEQYF | TGTGCCAGCAGCTTAGGATATCGGGACTACGAGCAGTACTTC
TRBJ1-6 | . | . | TRBV12-3/TRBV12-4 | CASSPQGNSPLHF | TGTGCCAGCAGTCCCCAGGGGAATTCACCCCTCCACTTT
TRBJ2-3 | . | TRBD2 | TRBV11-2 | CASSSGRGGVDTQYF | TGTGCCAGCAGCTCCGGCCGGGGAGGGGTAGATACGCAGTATTTT
TRBJ2-3 | . | . | TRBV30 | CAWGYPGTQYF | TGTGCCTGGGGTTACCCGGGTACGCAGTATTTT
TRBJ2-6 | once | . | TRBV4-1 | CASSQDGARANVLTF | TGCGCCAGCAGCCAAGATGGAGCTCGGGCCAACGTCCTGACTTTC